These T cell receptor beta chains were read from a single sample in a study of T cells in localized non-small cell lung cancer. TCRdb's table, derived via immunoSEQ multiplex PCR, lists solely in-frame clones and lacks some. Found here are 9,400 or so clones, about 90% of them singletons; the top ten hold roughly 16%. The sequencing used peripheral blood, collected before any cancer treatment. Receptors were obtained from a male donor at least 60 years old with stage III squamous cell lung carcinoma. The CDR3 runs from the conserved cysteine through the conserved F or W. Each record gives: D gene, clone size, V gene, J gene, CDR3 protein, CDR3 DNA. A D gene is named only where the DNA matches it firmly. Size tells how often a clone was seen (once, few, many) or the class of an expanded clone, and some rows leave it out.

D gene: .
clone size: .
V gene: TRBV15
J gene: TRBJ1-1
CDR3 protein: CATSTLGGTNTEAFF
CDR3 DNA: TGTGCCACCAGCACCTTGGGGGGGACGAACACTGAAGCTTTCTTT

D gene: TRBD1
clone size: .
V gene: TRBV4-2
J gene: TRBJ1-4
CDR3 protein: CASSMPGQENEKLFF
CDR3 DNA: TGTGCCAGCAGCATGCCGGGACAGGAAAATGAAAAACTGTTTTTT

D gene: TRBD1
clone size: .
V gene: TRBV19
J gene: TRBJ2-1
CDR3 protein: CASNPLGGSEQFF
CDR3 DNA: TGTGCCAGTAATCCTTTAGGGGGCAGTGAGCAGTTCTTC

D gene: .
clone size: .
V gene: TRBV7-2
J gene: TRBJ2-1
CDR3 protein: CASSLGRHNEQFF
CDR3 DNA: TGTGCCAGCAGCTTAGGTCGCCACAATGAGCAGTTCTTC

D gene: .
clone size: .
V gene: TRBV28
J gene: TRBJ2-1
CDR3 protein: CASTDPGTYNEQFF
CDR3 DNA: TGTGCCAGCACCGATCCCGGGACCTACAATGAGCAGTTCTTC

D gene: .
clone size: .
V gene: TRBV11-3
J gene: TRBJ2-2
CDR3 protein: CASMKGYGGEGPGELFF
CDR3 DNA: TGTGCCAGCATGAAGGGGTACGGAGGGGAAGGTCCCGGGGAGCTGTTTTTT

D gene: .
clone size: .
V gene: TRBV4-3
J gene: TRBJ1-6
CDR3 protein: CASSQDGMNNSPLHF
CDR3 DNA: TGCGCCAGCAGCCAGGATGGGATGAATAATTCACCCCTCCACTTT

D gene: .
clone size: .
V gene: TRBV28
J gene: TRBJ1-1
CDR3 protein: CASSPPGQVTEAFF
CDR3 DNA: TGTGCCAGCAGTCCTCCGGGACAAGTCACTGAAGCTTTCTTT

D gene: .
clone size: .
V gene: TRBV4-3
J gene: TRBJ1-2
CDR3 protein: CASSQDGQVGGYTF
CDR3 DNA: TGCGCCAGCAGCCAAGATGGGCAGGTCGGTGGCTACACCTTC

D gene: .
clone size: .
V gene: TRBV23-1
J gene: TRBJ2-7
CDR3 protein: CASSQSRGTPSYEQYF
CDR3 DNA: TGCGCCAGCAGTCAATCAAGGGGGACCCCCTCCTACGAGCAGTACTTC

D gene: .
clone size: once
V gene: TRBV13
J gene: TRBJ1-2
CDR3 protein: CASSSGKYGYTF
CDR3 DNA: TGTGCCAGCAGCTCAGGGAAATATGGCTACACCTTC

D gene: .
clone size: .
V gene: TRBV9
J gene: TRBJ1-1
CDR3 protein: CASSVDLGQDTEAFF
CDR3 DNA: TGTGCCAGCAGCGTAGATCTAGGGCAGGACACTGAAGCTTTCTTT

D gene: TRBD2
clone size: .
V gene: TRBV4-2
J gene: TRBJ2-2
CDR3 protein: CASSQDASRGGNGELFF
CDR3 DNA: TGTGCCAGCAGCCAAGATGCTAGCCGGGGGGGTAACGGGGAGCTGTTTTTT

D gene: .
clone size: .
V gene: TRBV30
J gene: TRBJ1-3
CDR3 protein: CAWSRAGGNTIYF
CDR3 DNA: TGTGCCTGGAGTAGGGCTGGAGGAAACACCATATATTTT

D gene: .
clone size: .
V gene: TRBV4-3
J gene: TRBJ2-1
CDR3 protein: CASSMKGGNEQFF
CDR3 DNA: TGCGCCAGCAGCATGAAAGGGGGCAATGAGCAGTTCTTC

D gene: TRBD2
clone size: .
V gene: TRBV7-9
J gene: TRBJ2-3
CDR3 protein: CASSPILAGGLTDTQYF
CDR3 DNA: TGTGCCAGCAGCCCAATACTAGCGGGGGGCCTCACAGATACGCAGTATTTT

D gene: TRBD1
clone size: .
V gene: TRBV29-1
J gene: TRBJ2-3
CDR3 protein: CSAGRTGDRDTQYF
CDR3 DNA: TGCAGCGCCGGTAGGACAGGGGATAGGGATACGCAGTATTTT

D gene: .
clone size: once
V gene: TRBV5-1
J gene: TRBJ2-3
CDR3 protein: CASSVGAGLRTDTQYF
CDR3 DNA: TGCGCCAGCAGCGTGGGAGCAGGGCTTCGCACAGATACGCAGTATTTT

D gene: .
clone size: .
V gene: TRBV11-2
J gene: TRBJ2-2
CDR3 protein: CASSHRQESTGELFF
CDR3 DNA: TGTGCCAGCAGCCACCGACAGGAATCCACCGGGGAGCTGTTTTTT

D gene: .
clone size: .
V gene: TRBV9
J gene: TRBJ2-3
CDR3 protein: CASSEGGLAFSTDTQYF
CDR3 DNA: TGTGCCAGCAGCGAGGGGGGACTCGCTTTTAGCACAGATACGCAGTATTTT

D gene: .
clone size: .
V gene: TRBV5-6
J gene: TRBJ2-7
CDR3 protein: CASSLSPIGVSEQYF
CDR3 DNA: TGTGCCAGCTCTCTGTCGCCGATAGGGGTGAGCGAGCAGTACTTC

D gene: .
clone size: .
V gene: TRBV5-1
J gene: TRBJ2-2
CDR3 protein: CASSLGSGVNPGELFF
CDR3 DNA: TGCGCCAGCAGCTTGGGCTCGGGGGTTAACCCCGGGGAGCTGTTTTTT

D gene: .
clone size: .
V gene: TRBV28
J gene: TRBJ1-1
CDR3 protein: CASQTLRGRRLNTEAFF
CDR3 DNA: TGTGCCAGCCAGACCCTTAGGGGGAGGCGTTTGAACACTGAAGCTTTCTTT

D gene: TRBD1
clone size: .
V gene: TRBV4-1
J gene: TRBJ2-7
CDR3 protein: CASSTSLSGTGIYEQYF
CDR3 DNA: TGCGCCAGCAGCACGTCCCTCTCCGGGACAGGAATCTACGAGCAGTACTTC

D gene: .
clone size: .
V gene: TRBV5-1
J gene: TRBJ2-1
CDR3 protein: CASSPPYNEQFF
CDR3 DNA: TGCGCCAGCAGCCCCCCCTACAATGAGCAGTTCTTC

D gene: .
clone size: .
V gene: TRBV9
J gene: TRBJ2-5
CDR3 protein: CASSVWVGPQETQYF
CDR3 DNA: TGTGCCAGCAGCGTATGGGTGGGGCCCCAAGAGACCCAGTACTTC

D gene: .
clone size: .
V gene: TRBV18
J gene: TRBJ1-5
CDR3 protein: CASSPREKINQPQHF
CDR3 DNA: TGTGCCAGCTCACCTAGGGAAAAAATAAATCAGCCCCAGCATTTT

D gene: .
clone size: once
V gene: TRBV5-5
J gene: TRBJ2-2
CDR3 protein: CASSLTIPGELFF
CDR3 DNA: TGTGCCAGCAGCTTGACTATCCCCGGGGAGCTGTTTTTT

D gene: .
clone size: .
V gene: TRBV9
J gene: TRBJ2-5
CDR3 protein: CARRGLPRGTQYF
CDR3 DNA: TGTGCCAGGCGGGGCCTCCCCAGGGGAACCCAGTACTTC

D gene: .
clone size: .
V gene: TRBV4-1
J gene: TRBJ1-2
CDR3 protein: CASSQDSNYGYTF
CDR3 DNA: TGCGCCAGCAGCCAAGACAGTAACTATGGCTACACCTTC

D gene: .
clone size: .
V gene: TRBV10-2
J gene: TRBJ1-1
CDR3 protein: CASSERGRPQAFF
CDR3 DNA: TGCGCCAGCAGTGAGCGGGGCAGACCTCAAGCTTTCTTT

D gene: TRBD1
clone size: .
V gene: TRBV5-1
J gene: TRBJ2-7
CDR3 protein: CASSRRWTGGNSEQYF
CDR3 DNA: TGCGCCAGCAGCCGTAGATGGACAGGGGGCAATTCCGAGCAGTACTTC

D gene: TRBD1
clone size: .
V gene: TRBV5-8
J gene: TRBJ1-2
CDR3 protein: CASSSDRVYGYTF
CDR3 DNA: TGTGCCAGCAGCTCGGACAGGGTCTATGGCTACACCTTC

D gene: TRBD1
clone size: .
V gene: TRBV10-3
J gene: TRBJ1-1
CDR3 protein: CAIRRQGSEAFF
CDR3 DNA: TGTGCCATCAGGAGACAGGGGTCTGAAGCTTTCTTT

D gene: .
clone size: .
V gene: TRBV4-2
J gene: TRBJ2-1
CDR3 protein: CASSPKGGPQFF
CDR3 DNA: TGTGCCAGCAGCCCGAAGGGGGGGCCTCAGTTCTTC

D gene: .
clone size: medium-sized
V gene: TRBV7-9
J gene: TRBJ1-5
CDR3 protein: CASSLGVHSYSNQPQHF
CDR3 DNA: TGTGCCAGCAGCTTAGGGGTCCACAGCTATAGCAATCAGCCCCAGCATTTT

D gene: .
clone size: .
V gene: TRBV27
J gene: TRBJ2-1
CDR3 protein: CASSDGAGEEQFF
CDR3 DNA: TGTGCCAGCAGTGACGGGGCTGGGGAAGAGCAGTTCTTC

D gene: TRBD1
clone size: .
V gene: TRBV2
J gene: TRBJ2-7
CDR3 protein: CASVTQGAAEQYF
CDR3 DNA: TGTGCCAGCGTAACGCAGGGGGCAGCCGAGCAGTACTTC

D gene: .
clone size: .
V gene: TRBV19
J gene: TRBJ1-2
CDR3 protein: CASSPTGGGLNYGYTF
CDR3 DNA: TGTGCCAGTAGTCCGACAGGCGGAGGACTTAACTATGGCTACACCTTC

D gene: .
clone size: .
V gene: TRBV25-1
J gene: TRBJ1-4
CDR3 protein: CASSEFLEGNEKLFF
CDR3 DNA: TGTGCCAGCAGTGAATTTTTGGAGGGTAATGAAAAACTGTTTTTT

D gene: TRBD1
clone size: .
V gene: TRBV5-1
J gene: TRBJ1-4
CDR3 protein: CASRLEGQPDEKLFF
CDR3 DNA: TGCGCCAGCAGGTTAGAGGGACAGCCGGATGAAAAACTGTTTTTT

D gene: .
clone size: .
V gene: TRBV27
J gene: TRBJ1-6
CDR3 protein: CASSPTRGRNSPLHF
CDR3 DNA: TGTGCCAGCAGTCCAACTCGGGGGCGGAATTCACCCCTCCACTTT

D gene: TRBD1
clone size: .
V gene: TRBV6-5
J gene: TRBJ2-5
CDR3 protein: CASSVTGQGETQYF
CDR3 DNA: TGTGCCAGCAGTGTCACAGGACAGGGAGAGACCCAGTACTTC

D gene: .
clone size: .
V gene: TRBV2
J gene: TRBJ2-4
CDR3 protein: CASSEATGLAKNIQYF
CDR3 DNA: TGTGCCAGCAGTGAAGCGACGGGACTAGCCAAAAACATTCAGTACTTC

D gene: .
clone size: .
V gene: TRBV2
J gene: TRBJ1-5
CDR3 protein: CASKPPSNQPQHF
CDR3 DNA: TGTGCCAGCAAGCCTCCCAGCAATCAGCCCCAGCATTTT

D gene: TRBD1
clone size: .
V gene: TRBV27
J gene: TRBJ1-3
CDR3 protein: CASSSGGAGGNTIYF
CDR3 DNA: TGTGCCAGCAGCTCAGGGGGCGCGGGGGGAAACACCATATATTTT

D gene: TRBD1
clone size: .
V gene: TRBV5-4
J gene: TRBJ2-3
CDR3 protein: CASRLDRGLTDTQYF
CDR3 DNA: TGTGCCAGCAGATTAGACAGGGGGCTCACAGATACGCAGTATTTT

D gene: TRBD2
clone size: .
V gene: TRBV5-4
J gene: TRBJ2-5
CDR3 protein: CASSRALAGGQETQYF
CDR3 DNA: TGTGCCAGCAGCCGAGCACTAGCGGGGGGACAAGAGACCCAGTACTTC

D gene: .
clone size: .
V gene: TRBV6-5
J gene: TRBJ2-2
CDR3 protein: CASSYSDLGGPGELFF
CDR3 DNA: TGTGCCAGCAGTTACTCGGACTTAGGCGGCCCCGGGGAGCTGTTTTTT

D gene: TRBD2
clone size: .
V gene: TRBV9
J gene: TRBJ2-7
CDR3 protein: CASSSGLAGNYEQYF
CDR3 DNA: TGTGCCAGCAGCTCAGGACTAGCGGGGAACTACGAGCAGTACTTC

D gene: .
clone size: .
V gene: TRBV27
J gene: TRBJ2-5
CDR3 protein: CASSNGALQETQYF
CDR3 DNA: TGTGCCAGCAGTAACGGTGCTTTACAAGAGACCCAGTACTTC

D gene: .
clone size: .
V gene: TRBV6-5
J gene: TRBJ1-5
CDR3 protein: CASQGGGQPQHF
CDR3 DNA: TGTGCCAGCCAGGGTGGGGGTCAGCCCCAGCATTTT

D gene: .
clone size: .
V gene: TRBV5-1
J gene: TRBJ2-7
CDR3 protein: CASSLLREAKQYF
CDR3 DNA: TGCGCCAGCAGCTTGCTCAGGGAGGCGAAGCAGTACTTC

D gene: .
clone size: .
V gene: TRBV10-3
J gene: TRBJ2-6
CDR3 protein: CATTTDSGANVLTF
CDR3 DNA: TGTGCCACCACCACAGACTCTGGGGCCAACGTCCTGACTTTC

D gene: .
clone size: .
V gene: TRBV6-5
J gene: TRBJ1-1
CDR3 protein: CASSYSLGTEAFF
CDR3 DNA: TGTGCCAGCAGTTACTCGTTGGGGACTGAAGCTTTCTTT